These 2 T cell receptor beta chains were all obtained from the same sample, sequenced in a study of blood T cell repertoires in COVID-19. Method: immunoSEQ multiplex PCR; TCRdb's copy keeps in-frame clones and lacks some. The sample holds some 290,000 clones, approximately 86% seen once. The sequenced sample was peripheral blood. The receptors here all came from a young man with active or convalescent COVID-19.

The CDR3 is CSVAQGGWDQPQHF. In DNA, the CDR3 is TGCAGCGTAGCACAGGGAGGGTGGGATCAGCCCCAGCATTTT. The chain has TRBV29-1 and TRBJ1-5, with D perhaps matching TRBD1 (6 bases). V was pared by 6 bases and J by 5 bases, with 17 bases between. Germline lookup yields CDR1 SQVTM and CDR2 ANQGSEA. This CDR3 has 14 residues.

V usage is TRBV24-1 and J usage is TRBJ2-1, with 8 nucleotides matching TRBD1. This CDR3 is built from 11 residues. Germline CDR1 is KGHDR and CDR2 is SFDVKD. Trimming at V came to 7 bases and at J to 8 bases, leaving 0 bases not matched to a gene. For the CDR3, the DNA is TGTGCCACCAGCAGGGGGCATGAGCAGTTCTTC. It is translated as CATSRGHEQFF.